This T cell receptor beta chain was sequenced during a study of control samples from healthy donors and cancer patients. Sequencing used immunoSEQ multiplex PCR; TCRdb keeps in-frame clones, though not all of them. The repertoire holds 160,000 or so clones, with 94% as singletons. Germline V lookup: CDR1 GTSNPN, CDR2 SVGIG (reference sequence). The CDR3 has 12 amino acids. The ends were cut back, 1 base at V and 0 bases at J, with 1 base in the middle. The sequencing input was PBMCs. The receptor comes from a man aged 60 to 75 with colorectal cancer. The chain carries TRBV30 and TRBJ1-3, with no clear D. CDR3 DNA sequence: TGTGCCTGGAGTGGCTCTGGAAACACCATATATTTT. Translated: CAWSGSGNTIYF.